This T cell receptor beta chain came from a study of CD8 T cells in ankylosing spondylitis. The study, taken as a whole, reports: From matched ankylosing spondylitis synovial fluid, disease-linked clones were reportedly recovered at significantly enriched levels. Blood from ankylosing spondylitis patients appeared to carry a characteristic roughly eight-variant TCR beta motif. Reactive arthritis synovial fluid and blood previously showed some of these motif variants.

TCRdb re-analysed the 5' RACE reads in MiXCR, keeping a single row per CDR3 protein. The repertoire holds 20,000 to 25,000 distinct CDR3 sequences, with about an eighth as singletons. CDR3 length: 12 amino acids. V was cut by 0 bases and J by 4 bases, with 3 bases left in between. Germline V CDR1 and CDR2: SGHRS, YFSETQ. Concerning this clonotype: The target antigen is unknown.

The receptor comes from a male donor with ankylosing spondylitis or in good health (not recorded which). Material: blood. The genes are TRBV5-1 and TRBJ2-3; D unclear. The CDR3 reads CASSLEADTQYF. The DNA of the CDR3 is TGCGCCAGCAGCTTGGAGGCAGATACGCAGTATTTT.